The clone carrying this T cell receptor beta chain turned up a few times. The sample comes from a study of cytomegalovirus exposure and HLA in healthy donors. PCR primers comprised 60 Vbeta and 13 Jbeta primers. Sequencing was performed with immunoSEQ multiplex PCR; in TCRdb, only in-frame clones are kept and a portion is missing. The data show more than 150,000 clones, less than 85% seen once. The V and J ends lost 7 bases and 1 base, in that order; junction bases with no gene match: 4. Germline values: CDR1 MNHEY, CDR2 SVGAGI. The CDR3 extends over 14 amino acids. Sequencing was carried out using PBMCs. V is TRBV6-5 and J is TRBJ2-7; 10 nucleotides line up with TRBD2. The TCR comes from a boy aged 10-17 years in good health and CMV-seronegative. Here the CDR3 DNA reads TGTGCCAGCACTCGGACTAGCGGTTCCTACGAGCAGTACTTC. This sequence encodes CASTRTSGSYEQYF.